The entry below gives a single T cell receptor beta chain sequence along with its context. The antigen is unknown. Some clones are missing from TCRdb's copy, which holds only in-frame ones; the method was immunoSEQ multiplex PCR. The sample yields about 200,000 clones, more than 90% seen once. This sample is drawn from a study of T cell responses to AZD1222 COVID-19 vaccine. Study-wide findings and caveats: A reported finding is that nearly half of spike-specific TCRs target unmutated variant regions. A mostly white British donor set with more females was recruited, and clonal diversity was possibly underestimated.

This clonotype was sampled from an adult who received the MenACWY meningococcal vaccine as a control. The source material was peripheral blood, sampled 28 days after the second dose of the MenACWY control vaccine.

The CDR3 loop is CASITGGSYNEQFF. CDR3 DNA sequence: TGTGCCAGCATAACAGGGGGCTCCTACAATGAGCAGTTCTTC. The chain couples TRBV28 to TRBJ2-1; 8 nucleotides line up with TRBD1. This CDR3 contains 14 residues. CDR1 is MDHEN, CDR2 SYDVKM, per germline. Losses at the gene ends were 7 bases for V and 0 bases for J; bases not matched to a gene: 2.